This T cell receptor (beta chain) was documented in a study of shared clonotypes between healthy human individuals. Caucasian adults residing in Nashville, Tennessee made up all the donors. Produced via immunoSEQ multiplex PCR; TCRdb's table is partial and in-frame only. The sample has over a million clones; roughly 95% are singletons. The CDR3 loop spans 16 amino acids. Trimming left V 3 bases short and J 0 bases short, with 12 bases between. CDR1 and CDR2 (germline): LNHDA, SQIVND (reference sequence). The chain links TRBV19 to TRBJ2-1; D is undetermined. The TCR was taken from a man under 40 in good health. The material sequenced was naive CD4+ T cells sorted from blood. Subset described: CD45RA+ positively selected. CDR3 DNA: TGTGCCAGTAGTATTGTCAGGCAAAGCTCCTACAATGAGCAGTTCTTC. Translating gives CASSIVRQSSYNEQFF.